This T cell receptor (beta chain) was captured by sequencing in a study of type 1 regulatory T cells. Looking at the study overall: This in vitro CD4 product, T-allo10, is enriched for Tr1 cells and alloantigen-specific.

Of note for this clonotype: The antigen is unknown.

Trimming removed 5 bases from V and 1 base from J, with 12 bases in between. The CDR3 has 14 amino acids. Germline V gene sequence: CDR1 DFQATT, CDR2 SNEGSKA (reference sequence). TCRdb reprocessed the reads with MiXCR, giving one entry per CDR3 protein. The repertoire holds roughly 71,000 distinct CDR3 sequences, with around 60% as singletons. Input material: cultured T cells, either the whole culture or a sorted T cell fraction (not recorded which). Stated subset: Tr1-enriched cell product generated in vitro against host alloantigens. The TCR sequence derives from a human donor in good health. The chain joins TRBV20-1 to TRBJ1-5; possibly TRBD1 for D (5 bases). The CDR3 nucleotides are TGCAGTGCTGGCCGGGGGGTCAGCAATCAGCCCCAGCATTTT. Protein product: CSAGRGVSNQPQHF.